This record looks at one TCR beta chain sequence and its context. Its antigen is unknown. No clone much larger than this one lies a single base away; base qualities are absent. The data derive from a study of cytomegalovirus exposure and HLA in healthy donors (dated 2017 in TCRdb). Background on the whole study: In an earlier analysis of under 750 of the donors, 276 Gb of sequence data and 100 million or so unique TCR beta sequences from 150 million to 200 million T cells were reported. Roughly 300 gigabases of sequencing data and around 90 million unique TCR sequences made up an early release that covered some 640 HLA-typed donors. Of the approximately 370 genotyped donors, more than 75% were placed in the genetic ancestry cluster associated with self-reported Caucasian donors. The aim of the study was to test whether cataloging public T cell receptors could identify signatures of past pathogen exposure. The study profiled the T cell repertoires of around 700 subjects by immunosequencing and related them to cytomegalovirus serostatus. In addition to the first cohort of roughly 700 subjects, a separate validation cohort of 120 different subjects was used. High-throughput TCR immunosequencing, statistical association of individual TCRs with disease status, and machine learning were combined to predict cytomegalovirus infection status. In a later analysis, previously published TCR beta repertoires from 550 to 750 donors were re-analyzed and high-resolution HLA genotyping was added so that TCR occurrence patterns could be studied. Rather than using new phenotypic data, the later analysis identified candidate immune exposures from TCR beta sequences and from how often those sequences occurred across donors. To decide whether each TCR beta V gene segment behaved as functional or pseudogenic, an earlier analysis of 587 of the donors relied on high-throughput TCR beta sequencing. Alongside the repertoire data, information on donor age, sex, ethnicity and CMV serostatus was compiled. Genome-wide SNP genotypes for about 65% of the roughly 670 donors were used in a later genetic analysis, which treated that subset as a discovery cohort. All discovery cohort repertoires had been generated using a single sequencing platform. HLA typing included class I and class II loci at four-digit resolution. Typing coverage varied by locus: about 620-630 donors for A, B, C, DRB1 and DQB1; about 520 for DQA1; around 610 for DPA1; 450 to 480 for DPB1. Five DR-DQ haplotypes were handled as single units for association and clustering, since linkage in the cohort was strong. Across about 380 genotyped donors of the cohort, an average of roughly 250,000 unique TCR beta nucleotide sequences per donor were sequenced, and roughly 20% of those sequences were non-productive. Findings and caveats that apply to the study as a whole: A few of the identified cytomegalovirus-associated TCR beta chains were confirmed in vitro to be specific for cytomegalovirus antigens. Roughly uniform sequencing depth across donors was assumed in presence/absence analyses, although this assumption may not hold. In an earlier analysis of 587 of the donors, most TCR beta V segments appeared in productive rearrangements about 90% or about 30% of the time, broadly matching IMGT annotations. Only TCR beta chains were sequenced in this cohort, and the absence of alpha or paired-chain data limited detectable features. Roughly 17 rarely observed V segments, including chromosome 9 orphons, were excluded from the earlier analysis of approximately 500 of the donors because counts were too low. Because some donors lacked HLA typing at each locus, the association tests relied only on the typed subset. The study listed 150 to 200 TCR beta chains as associated with cytomegalovirus. In a later analysis, several top co-occurrence clusters were reported to appear linked to parvovirus B19, influenza, CMV and Epstein-Barr virus. Compared with equally common non-associated chains, HLA-associated TCR beta chains in a later analysis were more clonally expanded and had lower generation probabilities. A cluster of highly shared sequence variants was judged likely to represent a technical artifact of the sequencing pipeline. In a later analysis, over 15,000 TCR beta sequences were associated with specific HLA alleles at a false discovery rate of 0.05. Some IMGT-functional V segments, including TRBV6-2 and TRBV6-3, could not be told apart with the 87-base-pair reads, so those segments were excluded. The authors suggested that the approach could potentially be generalized to other disease states and immunological phenotypes. A later analysis found that TCR association rates varied across HLA loci, with DRB1 alleles showing the most associated TCRs and HLA-C alleles the fewest. When HLA alleles, especially DR and DQ, strongly co-occurred, attributing TCR associations to individual alleles was difficult. The classifier was reported to diagnose cytomegalovirus status with high specificity and sensitivity in both the original cohort and the validation cohort. Most CMV-associated TCR beta chains appeared to be HLA-restricted in a later analysis, and the HLA associations seemed to be driven largely by CMV exposure. Immune exposure information for the cohort was limited to CMV serostatus. Linkage disequilibrium might explain the correlated functional status among segregating V segments, but an unknown experimental factor could not be excluded. A further reported finding was that TCR beta sequences accurately predicted the HLA-A and HLA-B alleles for most subjects in the first cohort. An association between a missense DCLRE1C variant and V-gene and J-gene trimming of TCR beta chains was found in a later genetic analysis and replicated in an independent cohort. According to a later genetic analysis, donors in an Asian-associated ancestry cluster had fewer N-insertions in productive TCRs than the approximately 700-donor mean. While some public TCRs were present in many individuals, most TCR sequences turned up only very rarely across donors.

Trimming removed 3 bases from V and 2 bases from J; the gene matches leave 10 bases unexplained. The germline V gene gives CDR1 as LGHNA and CDR2 as YNFKEQ. From cysteine to phenylalanine, the CDR3 is 16 amino acids long. The only DNA kept is the CDR3, 48 bases in frame from the first base. The method was the immunoSEQ multiplex PCR assay. A mixture of 60 forward primers for TCR Vbeta segments and 13 reverse primers for TCR Jbeta segments was used in the multiplex PCR. The CDR3 region of rearranged TCR beta genes was amplified from genomic DNA by a multiplex PCR assay. On the Illumina HiSeq System, the amplified TCR beta libraries were sequenced as 87-base-pair reads. Processing in the source paper ran as follows. A later analysis counted tens of millions of unique TCR beta chains across the 670 or so repertoires, and some 11 million of these chains were shared by at least two donors. Raw reads were error-corrected and collapsed into unique sequences by a nearest-neighbor algorithm in which closely related sequences were merged to remove PCR and sequencing errors. To assign V, D and J gene segments, CDR3 sequences were aligned to IMGT reference sequences. For a sequence to be retained, a match of at least six nucleotides was required to both a V gene segment and a J gene segment. A rearrangement counted as productive if the CDR3 had no stop codons and remained in frame with V and J, and every other rearrangement counted as non-productive. Following IMGT convention, CDR3 was defined as the stretch from the second conserved V-encoded cysteine to the conserved J-encoded phenylalanine. In an earlier analysis of roughly 580 of the donors, sequences lacking an unambiguous match to a single V gene segment were excluded. In an earlier analysis of 587 of the donors, V segments were called functional above 56.7% productive rearrangements and were called segregating when the between-donor standard deviation exceeded 5%. A statistical classification framework was developed to diagnose cytomegalovirus status using the catalog of TCR beta chain sequences. In a later analysis, V and J genes were assigned by comparing TCR nucleotide sequences against IMGT/GENE-DB human TR gene sequences. In a later analysis, CDR3 sequences and most-parsimonious VDJ recombination scenarios were assigned using the TCRdist pipeline. In a later analysis, each TCR beta chain was defined by its CDR3 amino acid sequence together with its V-gene family, and reads lacking a unique V-gene family were excluded. As a way to deal with suspected cross-contamination and a sequencing artifact, a later analysis dropped hundreds of nucleotide sequences that were highly shared and had low generation probability. In a later analysis, a clonal expansion index for each public chain was calculated from normalized within-repertoire ranks of inferred template counts. In a later analysis, generation probabilities were computed with a VDJ recombination model fitted to out-of-frame rearrangements, and the resulting probabilities were checked against IGoR. A later analysis scored TCR-TCR, TCR-HLA and TCR-CMV co-occurrence with hypergeometric tests, applying a repertoire-size bias correction to TCR pairs. In a later analysis, false discovery rates were estimated by permuting HLA or CMV assignments 20 times. A later analysis grouped co-occurring TCRs with DBSCAN, adding TCRdist sequence similarity when clustering within HLA-allele-positive subsets. Co-occurrence clustering excluded repertoires with fewer than 30,000 or more than 120,000 public chains, plus five with anomalous nucleotide sharing. Not all clones reach the TCRdb copy of this immuneACCESS table, which keeps in-frame sequences only. Checked studies attribute under half of the gap to unresolved V genes and leave the rest unexplained. That table supplies the V and J calls and clone size; D and trimming were determined from the DNA. Within this sample are around 140,000 clones, with over 60% of them counted one time only. The ten top clones hold around 1.8% of the sample.

The cohort was made up of hundreds of healthy bone marrow donors. At the time of sampling, all cohort members were nominally healthy, though unrecorded immune exposures were likely present. The donor was CMV seropositive and belonged to the group of about 290 seropositive cohort members. A peripheral blood sample was provided by each donor, and peripheral blood mononuclear cells were used for TCR beta sequencing. The Qiagen DNeasy Blood Extraction Kit was used to extract genomic DNA from the blood cell samples. Sequences were obtained from PBMCs. The chain employs TRBV4-2 and TRBJ2-7, with 7 bases in between that match TRBD1. The clonotype originates from a female donor in good health and CMV-seropositive. The DNA sequence is TGTGCCAGCAGCCACACGACAGGGAGAACTGCCTACGAGCAGTACTTC. The resulting protein is CASSHTTGRTAYEQYF.